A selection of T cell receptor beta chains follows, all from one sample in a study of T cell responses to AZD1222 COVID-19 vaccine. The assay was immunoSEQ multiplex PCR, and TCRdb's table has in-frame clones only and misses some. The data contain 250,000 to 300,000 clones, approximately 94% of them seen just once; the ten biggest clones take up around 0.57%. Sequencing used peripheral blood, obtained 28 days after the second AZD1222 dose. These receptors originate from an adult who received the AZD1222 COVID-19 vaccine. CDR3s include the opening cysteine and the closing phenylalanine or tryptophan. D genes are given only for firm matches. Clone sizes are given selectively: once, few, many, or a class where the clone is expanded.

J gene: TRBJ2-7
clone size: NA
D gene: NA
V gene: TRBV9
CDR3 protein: CASSVAADTSYEQYF
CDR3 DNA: TGTGCCAGCAGCGTAGCCGCGGACACCTCCTACGAGCAGTACTTC

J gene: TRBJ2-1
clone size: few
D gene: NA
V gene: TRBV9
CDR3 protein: CASNPDAGEDEQFF
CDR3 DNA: TGTGCCAGCAACCCTGATGCTGGAGAGGACGAGCAGTTCTTC

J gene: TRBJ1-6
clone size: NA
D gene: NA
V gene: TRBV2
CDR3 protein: CASGGASSYNSPLHF
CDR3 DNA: TGTGCCAGCGGAGGGGCCAGCTCCTATAATTCACCCCTCCACTTT

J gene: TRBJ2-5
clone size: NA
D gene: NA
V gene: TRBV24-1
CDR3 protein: CATRAGSQETQYF
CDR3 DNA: TGTGCCACCAGAGCAGGGTCCCAAGAGACCCAGTACTTC

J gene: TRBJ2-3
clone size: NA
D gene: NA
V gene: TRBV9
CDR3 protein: CASSPSGGGGAPTQYF
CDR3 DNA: TGTGCCAGCAGCCCATCCGGGGGCGGCGGGGCCCCTACGCAGTATTTT

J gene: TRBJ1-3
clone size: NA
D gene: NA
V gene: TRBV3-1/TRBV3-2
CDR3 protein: CARKRESSGNTIYF
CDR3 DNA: TGTGCCCGAAAAAGGGAGTCCTCTGGAAACACCATATATTTT

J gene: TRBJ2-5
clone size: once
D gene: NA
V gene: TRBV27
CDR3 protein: CASGSDREGTQYF
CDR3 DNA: TGTGCCAGCGGCTCGGACAGGGAGGGGACCCAGTACTTC

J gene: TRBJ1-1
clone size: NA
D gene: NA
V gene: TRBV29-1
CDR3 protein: CSVFQMNTEAFF
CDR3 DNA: TGCAGCGTTTTTCAGATGAACACTGAAGCTTTCTTT

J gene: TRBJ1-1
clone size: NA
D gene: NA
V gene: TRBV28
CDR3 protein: CASSLGTMAFF
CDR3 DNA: TGTGCCAGCAGTTTAGGGACAATGGCTTTCTTT

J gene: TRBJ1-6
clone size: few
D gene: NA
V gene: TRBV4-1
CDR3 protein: CASSQPTSRDSPLHF
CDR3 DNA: TGCGCCAGCAGCCAACCGACAAGTCGGGATTCACCCCTCCACTTT

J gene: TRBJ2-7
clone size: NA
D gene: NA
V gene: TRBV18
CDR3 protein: CASSPGGTYEQYF
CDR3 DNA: TGTGCCAGCTCACCGGGCGGAACCTACGAGCAGTACTTC

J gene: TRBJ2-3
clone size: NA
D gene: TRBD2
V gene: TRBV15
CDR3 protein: CATRKRTSGFTDTQYF
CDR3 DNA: TGTGCCACCAGGAAGAGGACTAGCGGGTTCACAGATACGCAGTATTTT

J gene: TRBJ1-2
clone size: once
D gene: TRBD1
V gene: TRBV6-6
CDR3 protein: CASSTQGASDGYTF
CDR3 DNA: TGTGCCAGCAGTACCCAGGGGGCGTCGGATGGCTACACCTTC

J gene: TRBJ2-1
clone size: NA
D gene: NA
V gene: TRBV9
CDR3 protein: CASSVDPLLNEQFF
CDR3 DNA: TGTGCCAGCAGCGTAGACCCCCTCCTTAATGAGCAGTTCTTC

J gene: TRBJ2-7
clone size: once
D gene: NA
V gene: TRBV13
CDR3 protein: CASSPDSHEQYF
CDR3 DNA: TGTGCCAGCAGCCCGGACAGCCACGAGCAGTACTTC

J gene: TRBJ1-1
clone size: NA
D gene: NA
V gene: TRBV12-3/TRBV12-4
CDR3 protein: CASSSGLTEAFF
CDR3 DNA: TGTGCCAGCAGTTCAGGACTCACTGAAGCTTTCTTT

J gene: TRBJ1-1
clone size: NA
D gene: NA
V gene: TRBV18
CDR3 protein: CASSPPGTQNTEAFF
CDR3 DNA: TGTGCCAGCTCACCGCCCGGGACACAGAACACTGAAGCTTTCTTT

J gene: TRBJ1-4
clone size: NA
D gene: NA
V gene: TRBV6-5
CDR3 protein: CASSYSVRALNEKLFF
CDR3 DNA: TGTGCCAGCAGTTACTCGGTTAGGGCCCTTAATGAAAAACTGTTTTTT

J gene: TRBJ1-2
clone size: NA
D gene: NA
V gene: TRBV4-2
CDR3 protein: CASSQGQAANYGYTF
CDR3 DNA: TGTGCCAGCAGCCAAGGACAGGCTGCTAACTATGGCTACACCTTC

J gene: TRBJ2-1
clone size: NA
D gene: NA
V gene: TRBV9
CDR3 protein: CASSVQPGWGNNEQFF
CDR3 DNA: TGTGCCAGCAGCGTACAACCCGGGTGGGGGAACAATGAGCAGTTCTTC

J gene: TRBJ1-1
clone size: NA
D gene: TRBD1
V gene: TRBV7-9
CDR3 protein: CASSFIGTGIMNTEAFF
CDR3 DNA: TGTGCCAGCAGCTTCATCGGGACAGGCATCATGAACACTGAAGCTTTCTTT

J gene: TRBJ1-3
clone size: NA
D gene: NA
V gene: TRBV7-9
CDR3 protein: CASSLALDSGNTIYF
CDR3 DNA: TGTGCCAGCAGCTTAGCGTTGGACAGTGGAAACACCATATATTTT

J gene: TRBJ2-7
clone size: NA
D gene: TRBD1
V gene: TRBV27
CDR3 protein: CASSSGQGFYEQYF
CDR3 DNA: TGTGCCAGCAGTTCGGGACAGGGATTCTACGAGCAGTACTTC

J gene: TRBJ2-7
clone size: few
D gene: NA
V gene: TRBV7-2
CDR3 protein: CASSLGTANPYEQYF
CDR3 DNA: TGTGCCAGCAGCTTAGGGACAGCAAATCCCTACGAGCAGTACTTC

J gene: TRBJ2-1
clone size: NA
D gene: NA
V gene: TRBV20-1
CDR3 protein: CSAPHPGRPFF
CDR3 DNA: TGCAGTGCTCCCCATCCGGGACGGCCTTTCTTC

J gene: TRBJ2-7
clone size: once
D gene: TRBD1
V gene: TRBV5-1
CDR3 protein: CASRRDSSYEQYF
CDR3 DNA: TGCGCCAGCAGAAGGGACAGCTCCTACGAGCAGTACTTC

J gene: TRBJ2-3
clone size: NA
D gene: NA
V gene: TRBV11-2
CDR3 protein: CASSKKPRGEDTQYF
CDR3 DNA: TGTGCCAGCAGCAAAAAGCCGAGGGGAGAGGATACGCAGTATTTT

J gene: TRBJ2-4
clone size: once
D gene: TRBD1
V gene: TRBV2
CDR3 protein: CASSESGGNIQYF
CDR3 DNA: TGTGCCAGCAGTGAATCAGGGGGCAACATTCAGTACTTC

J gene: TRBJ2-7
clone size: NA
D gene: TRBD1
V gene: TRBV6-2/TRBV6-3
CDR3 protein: CASSYGVPGQYEQYF
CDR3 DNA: TGTGCCAGCAGTTACGGGGTCCCGGGACAGTACGAGCAGTACTTC

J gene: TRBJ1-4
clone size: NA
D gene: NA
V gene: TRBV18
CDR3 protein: CASSPEQGEKLFF
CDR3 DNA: TGTGCCAGCTCACCAGAACAGGGTGAAAAACTGTTTTTT

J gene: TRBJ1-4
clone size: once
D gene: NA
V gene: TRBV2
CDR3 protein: CASSEGRGTNEKLFF
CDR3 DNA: TGTGCCAGCAGTGAAGGTCGGGGGACTAATGAAAAACTGTTTTTT

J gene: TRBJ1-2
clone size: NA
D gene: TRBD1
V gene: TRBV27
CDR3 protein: CASSRVGQVYVNGYTF
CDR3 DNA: TGTGCCAGCAGTAGGGTGGGACAGGTCTATGTCAATGGCTACACCTTC

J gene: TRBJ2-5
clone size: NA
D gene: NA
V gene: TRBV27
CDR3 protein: CASSPRVWGRRQETQYF
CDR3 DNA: TGTGCCAGCAGCCCCCGTGTGTGGGGCCGGAGACAAGAGACCCAGTACTTC

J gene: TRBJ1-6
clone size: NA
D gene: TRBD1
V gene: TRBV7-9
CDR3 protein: CASSSTGGQSSYNSPLHF
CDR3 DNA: TGTGCCAGCAGTTCAACAGGGGGACAAAGCTCCTATAATTCACCCCTCCACTTT

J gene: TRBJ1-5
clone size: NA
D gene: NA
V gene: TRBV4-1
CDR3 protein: CASSQGGYQPQHF
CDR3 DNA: TGCGCCAGCAGCCAAGGCGGTTATCAGCCCCAGCATTTT

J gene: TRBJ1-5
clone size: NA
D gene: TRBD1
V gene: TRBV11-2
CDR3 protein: CASSYGQVGQPQHF
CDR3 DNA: TGTGCCAGCAGCTATGGACAGGTGGGCCAGCCCCAGCATTTT

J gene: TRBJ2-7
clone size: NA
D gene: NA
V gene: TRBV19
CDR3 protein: CASSRGAGGSASLYEQYF
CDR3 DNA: TGTGCCAGTAGTAGAGGGGCCGGGGGTTCTGCCTCCCTCTACGAGCAGTACTTC

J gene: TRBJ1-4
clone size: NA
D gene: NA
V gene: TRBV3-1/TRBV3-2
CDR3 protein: CASSLDVGKLFF
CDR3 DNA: TGTGCCAGCAGCCTAGACGTCGGGAAACTGTTTTTT

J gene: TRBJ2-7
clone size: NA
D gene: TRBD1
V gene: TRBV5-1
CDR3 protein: CASSPGQGFLEYF
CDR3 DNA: TGCGCCAGCAGCCCAGGACAGGGTTTCTTGGAGTACTTC

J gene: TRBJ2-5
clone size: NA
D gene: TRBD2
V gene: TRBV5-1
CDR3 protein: CASSLGTSGLETQYF
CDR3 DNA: TGCGCCAGCAGCTTGGGAACTAGCGGGCTGGAGACCCAGTACTTC

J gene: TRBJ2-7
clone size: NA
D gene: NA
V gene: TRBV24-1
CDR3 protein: CATSDGRGVGYEQYF
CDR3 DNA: TGTGCCACCAGTGACGGAAGAGGGGTCGGGTACGAGCAGTACTTC

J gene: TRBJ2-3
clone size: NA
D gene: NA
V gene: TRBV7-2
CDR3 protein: CASSLLGDTQYF
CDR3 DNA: TGTGCCAGCAGCTTACTCGGAGATACGCAGTATTTT

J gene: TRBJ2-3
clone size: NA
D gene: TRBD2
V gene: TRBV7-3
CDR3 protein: CASRESGTSGTDTQYF
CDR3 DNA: TGTGCCAGCAGGGAGTCCGGGACTAGCGGTACAGATACGCAGTATTTT

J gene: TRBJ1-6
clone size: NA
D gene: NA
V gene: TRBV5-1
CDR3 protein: CASSYDRNSPLHF
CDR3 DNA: TGCGCCAGCAGCTACGACCGTAATTCACCCCTCCACTTT

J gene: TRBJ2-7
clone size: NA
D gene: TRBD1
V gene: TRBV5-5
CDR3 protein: CASSLTGTGFYEQYF
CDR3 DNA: TGTGCCAGCAGCTTAACCGGGACAGGGTTCTACGAGCAGTACTTC

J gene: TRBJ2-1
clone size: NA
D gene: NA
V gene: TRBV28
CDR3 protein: CASSLMGDEQFF
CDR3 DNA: TGTGCCAGCAGTTTAATGGGCGATGAGCAGTTCTTC

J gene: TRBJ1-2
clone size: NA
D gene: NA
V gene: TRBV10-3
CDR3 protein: CAISESDGAYRGYTF
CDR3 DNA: TGTGCCATCAGTGAGTCGGATGGGGCCTATCGAGGCTACACCTTC

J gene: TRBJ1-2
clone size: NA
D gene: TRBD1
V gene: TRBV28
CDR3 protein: CASSFPSDRGSYTF
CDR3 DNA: TGTGCCAGCAGTTTCCCCTCCGACAGGGGGAGCTACACCTTC

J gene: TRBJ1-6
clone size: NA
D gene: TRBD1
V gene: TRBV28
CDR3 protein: CASANRGTGNNSPLHF
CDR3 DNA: TGTGCCAGTGCCAATCGAGGGACAGGCAATAATTCACCCCTCCACTTT

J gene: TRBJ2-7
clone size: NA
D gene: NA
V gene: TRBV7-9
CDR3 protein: CASSPSGQSYEQYF
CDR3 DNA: TGTGCCAGCAGCCCAAGCGGACAGTCCTACGAGCAGTACTTC

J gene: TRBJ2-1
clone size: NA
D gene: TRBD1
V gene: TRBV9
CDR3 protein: CASSARTGGINEQFF
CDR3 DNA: TGTGCCAGCAGCGCCCGGACAGGGGGGATCAATGAGCAGTTCTTC

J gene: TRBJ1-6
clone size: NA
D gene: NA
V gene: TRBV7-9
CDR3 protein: CASSLVGESPLHF
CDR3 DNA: TGTGCCAGCAGCTTAGTGGGGGAGTCACCCCTCCACTTT

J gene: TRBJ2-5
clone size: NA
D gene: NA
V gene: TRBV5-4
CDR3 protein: CASSIRGVQTQYF
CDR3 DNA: TGTGCCAGCAGTATTAGGGGGGTTCAGACCCAGTACTTC

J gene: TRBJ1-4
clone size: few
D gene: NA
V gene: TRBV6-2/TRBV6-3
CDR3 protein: CASSRDEKLFF
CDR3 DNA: TGTGCCAGCAGCAGGGATGAAAAACTGTTTTTT

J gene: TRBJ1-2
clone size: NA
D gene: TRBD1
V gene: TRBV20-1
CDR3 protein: CSASPLNRGLTYGYTF
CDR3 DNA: TGCAGTGCTAGTCCCCTTAACAGGGGACTAACCTATGGCTACACCTTC

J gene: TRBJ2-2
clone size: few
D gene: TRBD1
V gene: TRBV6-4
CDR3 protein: CASRRQGSTGELFF
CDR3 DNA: TGTGCCAGCCGGAGACAGGGGAGCACCGGGGAGCTGTTTTTT